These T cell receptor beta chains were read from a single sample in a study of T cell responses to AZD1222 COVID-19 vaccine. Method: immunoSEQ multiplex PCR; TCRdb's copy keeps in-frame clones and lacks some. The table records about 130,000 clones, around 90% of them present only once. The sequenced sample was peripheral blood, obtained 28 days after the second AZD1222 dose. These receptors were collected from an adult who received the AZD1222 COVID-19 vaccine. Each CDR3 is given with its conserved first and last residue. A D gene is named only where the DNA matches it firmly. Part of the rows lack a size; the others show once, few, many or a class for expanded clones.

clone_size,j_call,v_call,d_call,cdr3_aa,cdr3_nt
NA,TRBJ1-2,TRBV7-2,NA,CASSPRQGSYGYTF,TGTGCCAGCAGCCCCCGGCAGGGGAGCTATGGCTACACCTTC
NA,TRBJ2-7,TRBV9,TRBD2,CASSAETSGSYEQYF,TGTGCCAGCAGCGCCGAGACTAGCGGGAGTTACGAGCAGTACTTC
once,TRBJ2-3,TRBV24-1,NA,CATSDGPSDTQYF,TGTGCCACCAGTGATGGGCCCTCGGATACGCAGTATTTT
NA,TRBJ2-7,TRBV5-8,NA,CASRRSGRGIYEQYF,TGTGCCAGCAGGCGGTCAGGGAGAGGGATTTACGAGCAGTACTTC
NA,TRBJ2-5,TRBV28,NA,CASSLSLWSRGAETQYF,TGTGCCAGCAGTTTGTCCTTATGGTCTCGGGGAGCGGAGACCCAGTACTTC
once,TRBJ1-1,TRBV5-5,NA,CASSLFPTEAFF,TGTGCCAGCAGCTTGTTCCCCACTGAAGCTTTCTTT
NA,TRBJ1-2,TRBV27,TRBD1,CASSLSGTGLGYTF,TGTGCCAGCAGTTTATCGGGGACAGGGCTCGGCTACACCTTC
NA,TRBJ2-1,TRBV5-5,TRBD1,CASSRTGDNEQFF,TGTGCCAGCAGCCGGACAGGGGACAATGAGCAGTTCTTC
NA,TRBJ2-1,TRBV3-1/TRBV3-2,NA,CASSHSREGRNEQFF,TGTGCCAGCAGCCATTCCCGGGAAGGAAGGAATGAGCAGTTCTTC
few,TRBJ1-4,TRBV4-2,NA,CASSQGLQNEKLFF,TGTGCCAGCAGCCAGGGACTCCAGAATGAAAAACTGTTTTTT
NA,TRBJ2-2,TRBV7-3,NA,CASSTGPPNTGELFF,TGTGCCAGCAGCACCGGGCCTCCGAACACCGGGGAGCTGTTTTTT
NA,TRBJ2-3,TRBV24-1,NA,CATSARSVGDWADTQYF,TGTGCCACCAGTGCCCGGAGTGTGGGGGATTGGGCAGATACGCAGTATTTT
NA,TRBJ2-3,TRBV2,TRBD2,CASSWGGSTDTQYF,TGTGCCAGCAGTTGGGGAGGGAGCACAGATACGCAGTATTTT
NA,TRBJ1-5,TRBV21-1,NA,CASSNWGSNQPQHF,TGTGCCAGCAGCAATTGGGGCAGCAATCAGCCCCAGCATTTT
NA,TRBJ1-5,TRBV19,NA,CASSMGQAGQPQHF,TGTGCCAGTAGTATGGGTCAGGCGGGTCAGCCCCAGCATTTT
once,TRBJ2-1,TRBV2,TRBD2,CASSGLAGEQFF,TGTGCCAGCAGCGGACTAGCGGGTGAGCAGTTCTTC
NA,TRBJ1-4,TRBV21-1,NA,CASSSPTTPTGADEQLFF,TGTGCCAGCAGCAGTCCAACCACCCCGACAGGAGCGGATGAACAACTGTTTTTT
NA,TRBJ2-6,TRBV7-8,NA,CASSLRGTDRSGANVLTF,TGTGCCAGCAGCCTCCGCGGGACTGACCGCTCTGGGGCCAACGTCCTGACTTTC
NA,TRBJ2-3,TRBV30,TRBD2,CAWSPGLAGAVDTQYF,TGTGCCTGGAGTCCCGGACTAGCGGGAGCAGTAGATACGCAGTATTTT
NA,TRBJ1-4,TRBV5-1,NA,CASSFGTSDEKLFF,TGCGCCAGCAGCTTCGGGACATCTGATGAAAAACTGTTTTTT
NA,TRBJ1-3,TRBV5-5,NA,CASSQAPTGRTGNTIYF,TGTGCCAGCAGCCAGGCGCCAACAGGGCGGACTGGAAACACCATATATTTT
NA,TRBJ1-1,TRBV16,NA,CASSPSRALNTEAFF,TGTGCCAGCAGCCCCTCCCGAGCACTGAACACTGAAGCTTTCTTT
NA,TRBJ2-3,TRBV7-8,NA,CASSHQGTDTQYF,TGTGCCAGCAGCCATCAGGGGACAGATACGCAGTATTTT
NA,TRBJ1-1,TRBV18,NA,CASSPWAEMNTEAFF,TGTGCCAGCTCACCGTGGGCGGAGATGAACACTGAAGCTTTCTTT
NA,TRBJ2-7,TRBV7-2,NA,CASSYSDYEQYF,TGTGCCAGCAGCTACAGTGACTACGAGCAGTACTTC
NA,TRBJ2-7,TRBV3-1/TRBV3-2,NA,CASSQGRDSGYEQYF,TGTGCCAGCAGCCAAGGCCGGGACTCGGGCTACGAGCAGTACTTC
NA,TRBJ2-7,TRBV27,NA,CASIVSQGSSYEQYF,TGTGCCAGCATAGTTAGTCAGGGAAGCTCCTACGAGCAGTACTTC
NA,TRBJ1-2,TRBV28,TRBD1,CASSTGQGQGYTF,TGTGCCAGCAGCACCGGACAGGGACAGGGCTACACCTTC
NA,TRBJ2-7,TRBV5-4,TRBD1,CASSLGGTGSYEQYF,TGTGCCAGCAGCTTGGGCGGGACAGGATCCTACGAGCAGTACTTC
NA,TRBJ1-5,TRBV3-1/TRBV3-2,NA,CASSQAGQPQHF,TGTGCCAGCAGCCAGGCTGGACAGCCCCAGCATTTT
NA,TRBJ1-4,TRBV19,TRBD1,CASSVGTVNEKLFF,TGTGCCAGTAGTGTCGGGACAGTCAATGAAAAACTGTTTTTT
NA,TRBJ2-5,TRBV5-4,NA,CASSLRGSQRQETQYF,TGTGCCAGCAGCTTGCGCGGCAGTCAGAGGCAAGAGACCCAGTACTTC
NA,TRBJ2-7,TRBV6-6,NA,CASSLPGHIYEQYF,TGTGCCAGCAGTTTACCGGGACACATATACGAGCAGTACTTC
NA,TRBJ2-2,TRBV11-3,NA,CASSLEVNTGELFF,TGTGCCAGCAGCTTAGAGGTGAACACCGGGGAGCTGTTTTTT
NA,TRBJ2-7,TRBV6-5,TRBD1,CASSSRQGLSYEQYF,TGTGCCAGCAGTTCACGACAGGGGCTCTCCTACGAGCAGTACTTC
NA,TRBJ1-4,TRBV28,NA,CASSLRGASTNEKLFF,TGTGCCAGCAGTTTAAGGGGAGCTTCAACTAATGAAAAACTGTTTTTT
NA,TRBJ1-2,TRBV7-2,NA,CASSFTGRIYGYTF,TGTGCCAGCAGCTTCACAGGCCGGATCTATGGCTACACCTTC
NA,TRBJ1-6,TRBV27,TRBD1,CASRTGYSPLHF,TGTGCCAGCAGGACAGGGTATTCACCCCTCCACTTT
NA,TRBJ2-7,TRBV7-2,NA,CASSLDGWTGEQYF,TGTGCCAGCAGCTTAGATGGGTGGACTGGCGAGCAGTACTTC
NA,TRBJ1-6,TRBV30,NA,CAWSGGADSPLHF,TGTGCCTGGAGTGGGGGCGCCGATTCACCCCTCCACTTT
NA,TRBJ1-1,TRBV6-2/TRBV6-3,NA,CASSYRGVGNTEAFF,TGTGCCAGCAGTTACCGAGGGGTTGGGAACACTGAAGCTTTCTTT
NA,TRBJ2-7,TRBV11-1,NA,CASSLKTYEQYF,TGTGCCAGCAGCTTAAAGACCTACGAGCAGTACTTC
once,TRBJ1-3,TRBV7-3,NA,CASSIEGSSGNTIYF,TGTGCCAGCAGTATTGAGGGGAGCTCTGGAAACACCATATATTTT
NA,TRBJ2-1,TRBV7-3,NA,CASSSGDGRTGEQFF,TGTGCCAGCAGCTCAGGGGACGGACGTACCGGCGAGCAGTTCTTC
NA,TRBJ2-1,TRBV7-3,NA,CASSLRGTYNEQFF,TGTGCCAGCAGCTTGAGGGGGACCTACAATGAGCAGTTCTTC
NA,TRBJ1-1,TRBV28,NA,CASRPHKAGTEAFF,TGTGCCAGCAGGCCGCATAAAGCGGGCACTGAAGCTTTCTTT
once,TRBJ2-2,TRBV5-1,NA,CASSLGTGNTGELFF,TGCGCCAGCAGCTTAGGGACGGGCAACACCGGGGAGCTGTTTTTT
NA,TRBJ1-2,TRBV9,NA,CASSVVGAGGYTF,TGTGCCAGCAGCGTAGTGGGGGCCGGGGGCTACACCTTC
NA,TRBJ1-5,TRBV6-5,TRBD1,CASSYSQGQGSQPQHF,TGTGCCAGCAGTTACTCGCAAGGACAGGGAAGTCAGCCCCAGCATTTT
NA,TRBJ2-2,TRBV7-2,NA,CASSHNTGELFF,TGTGCCAGCAGCCACAACACCGGGGAGCTGTTTTTT
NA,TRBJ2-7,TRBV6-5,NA,CAIKRMGSDEQYF,TGTGCCATAAAAAGAATGGGTAGCGACGAGCAGTACTTC
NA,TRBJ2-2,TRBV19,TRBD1,CASSIGPGGPNTGELFF,TGTGCCAGTAGTATAGGCCCAGGGGGCCCCAACACCGGGGAGCTGTTTTTT
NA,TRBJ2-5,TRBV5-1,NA,CASSLRQETQYF,TGCGCCAGCAGCTTGAGGCAAGAGACCCAGTACTTC
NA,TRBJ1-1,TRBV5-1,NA,CASSTGWSMNTEAFF,TGCGCCAGCAGCACAGGGTGGAGCATGAACACTGAAGCTTTCTTT
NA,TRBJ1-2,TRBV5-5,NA,CASSLESTANYGYTF,TGTGCCAGCAGCTTGGAGAGTACAGCTAACTATGGCTACACCTTC